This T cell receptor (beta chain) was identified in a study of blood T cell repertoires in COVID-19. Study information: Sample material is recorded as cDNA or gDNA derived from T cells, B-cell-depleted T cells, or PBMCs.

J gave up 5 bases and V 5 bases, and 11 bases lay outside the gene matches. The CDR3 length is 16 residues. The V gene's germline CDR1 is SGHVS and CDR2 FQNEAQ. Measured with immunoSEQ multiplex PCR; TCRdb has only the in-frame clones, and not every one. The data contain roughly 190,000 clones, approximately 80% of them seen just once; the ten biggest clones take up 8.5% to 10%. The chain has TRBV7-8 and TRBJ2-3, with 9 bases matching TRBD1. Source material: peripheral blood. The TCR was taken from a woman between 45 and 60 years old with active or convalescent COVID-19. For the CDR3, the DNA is TGTGCCAGCAGCAACGGACAGGGGCCCGGGGGAGATACGCAGTATTTT. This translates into CASSNGQGPGGDTQYF. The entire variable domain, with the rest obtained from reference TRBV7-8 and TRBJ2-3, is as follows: GAGVSQSPRYKVAKRGQDVALRCDPISGHVSLFWYQQALGQGPEFLTYFQNEAQLDKSGLPSDRFFAERPEGSVSTLKIQRTQQEDSAVYLCASSNGQGPGGDTQYFGPGTRLTVL.